The 3 T cell receptor beta chains given below trace back to one sample, sequenced in a study of cytomegalovirus exposure and HLA in healthy donors (dated by TCRdb to the late 2010s). Receptor libraries were prepared by the immunoSEQ multiplex PCR assay. A mixture of 60 forward primers for TCR Vbeta segments and 13 reverse primers for TCR Jbeta segments was used in the multiplex PCR. TCRdb took this table from immuneACCESS and kept in-frame rearrangements with V and J called. Such tables lack part of the clones; where checked against another copy, unresolved V genes explain under half of the gap, and the rest is unexplained. This sample comprises 190,000 or so clones, over 75% of them detected only once. The top ten clonotypes cover 10% to 13% of the sample. The sequenced sample was PBMCs. The receptors here all came from a woman aged 50 to 65 in good health and CMV-seropositive.

The chain employs TRBV21-1 and TRBJ1-6. TRBV21-1 is designated a pseudogene. CDR3 length: 15 residues. CDR3 amino acids: CASSKALGGGAPLHF. The DNA for the CDR3 is TGTGCCAGCAGCAAAGCGCTGGGAGGGGGGGCACCCCTCCACTTT.

This chain links TRBV6-5 with TRBJ2-2; D is possibly TRBD2 (6 bases). Germline-derived CDR1 and CDR2 are MNHEY and SVGAGI. The V and J ends lost 6 bases and 4 bases respectively, with 9 bases between them. CDR3 length: 13 amino acids. DNA of the CDR3: TGTGCCAGCAGCTTAGCGGCCACCGGGGAGCTGTTTTTT. Its protein product is CASSLAATGELFF.

The rearrangement links TRBV28 to TRBJ1-2, with D possibly being TRBD1 (5 bases). The CDR3 is 14 residues long. Trimming stripped 2 bases from V and 7 bases from J, with 14 bases between. From germline, CDR1 is MDHEN and CDR2 SYDVKM. As DNA, the CDR3 is TGTGCCAGCAGTTTAGGGGACCGGCGGGGTGGCTACACCTTC. This gives the protein CASSLGDRRGGYTF.